A single sample gave rise to the 16 T cell receptor beta chains below, sequenced in a study of T cells in localized non-small cell lung cancer. Sequencing was performed with immunoSEQ multiplex PCR; in TCRdb, only in-frame clones are kept and a portion is missing. The sample carries 100,000 or so clones, approximately 91% recorded once. The sample was PBMCs, taken before any cancer treatment. Every receptor here comes from a woman between 40 and 69 years old with stage II squamous cell lung carcinoma.

This clone was counted a single time. The DNA for the CDR3 is TGTGCCAGCAGCTGGGAGGGCCGCGGAGGCTATGGCTACACCTTC. Protein product: CASSWEGRGGYGYTF. V usage is TRBV7-9 and J usage is TRBJ1-2; D remains ambiguous. The V end lost 4 bases, the J end lost 4 bases, and 16 bases lay between the germline ends. Germline loops: CDR1 SEHNR, CDR2 FQNEAQ (reference sequence). The CDR3 runs to 15 residues.

This chain connects TRBV15 to TRBJ1-2; weak D call: TRBD1 (5 bases). Germline CDR1 is LNHNV and CDR2 is YYDKDF (reference sequence). Trimming removed 5 bases from V and 7 bases from J, with 17 bases in between. The CDR3 runs 14 residues. The CDR3 sequence: CATSGPRGGGGYTF. In DNA form, the CDR3 reads TGTGCCACCAGCGGACCGCGTGGGGGAGGTGGCTACACCTTC. The complete variable domain, with remaining parts taken from reference TRBV15 and TRBJ1-2, reads DAMVIQNPRYQVTQFGKPVTLSCSQTLNHNVMYWYQQKSSQAPKLLFHYYDKDFNNEADTPDNFQSRRPNTSFCFLDIRSPGLGDTAMYLCATSGPRGGGGYTFGSGTRLTVV.

V is TRBV5-4 and J is TRBJ1-1, with D possibly matching TRBD1 (6 bases). The length of the CDR3 is 15 residues. The germline V gene encodes CDR1 SGHNT and CDR2 YYREEE (reference sequence). Trimming removed 1 base from V and 5 bases from J, with 15 bases in between. CDR3 DNA: TGTGCCAGCAGCTTGAAGACAGGTCGGTCTACTGAAGCTTTCTTT. Its translation: CASSLKTGRSTEAFF.

The chain employs TRBV11-2 and TRBJ1-2; D remains ambiguous. The V gene lost 0 bases and the J gene lost 5 bases, with 7 bases spanning the gap. The germline CDR1 and CDR2 sequences are SGHAT and FQNNGV. The CDR3 spans 13 residues. This CDR3 is CASSLDLEYGYTF. CDR3 nucleotides: TGTGCCAGCAGCTTAGATCTTGAATATGGCTACACCTTC.

The V call is TRBV13, the J call TRBJ2-1; 9 nucleotides match TRBD1. Germline V CDR1 and CDR2: PRHDT, FYEKMQ (reference sequence). The junction had 10 bases not matched to a gene; V was cut back by 5 bases and J by 5 bases. The CDR3 has 16 amino acids. CDR3 sequence reads: CASSGAGDRADNEQFF. The CDR3 bases are TGTGCCAGCAGCGGGGCGGGGGACAGGGCCGACAATGAGCAGTTCTTC.

The rearrangement links TRBV30 to TRBJ1-2, with D possibly being TRBD1 (5 bases). V was shortened by 5 bases and J by 3 bases, with 13 bases between the two germline ends. Germline V gene sequence: CDR1 GTSNPN, CDR2 SVGIG (reference sequence). CDR3 size: 13 residues. DNA for the CDR3: TGTGCCTGGGTGGGGGAGGCGGACTATGGCTACACCTTC. Translated, it gives CAWVGEADYGYTF.

The CDR3, as DNA: TGTGCCAGCAGCCTTGAGACGGCCTATAATTCACCCCTCCACTTT. Translated, it gives CASSLETAYNSPLHF. This chain connects TRBV11-2 to TRBJ1-6; D ambiguous. Germline V CDR1 and CDR2: SGHAT, FQNNGV. The CDR3 is 15 residues long. The V and J ends lost 5 bases and 2 bases respectively, with 10 bases between them.

The rearrangement links TRBV5-4 to TRBJ2-7; 7 bases are a match to TRBD1. Germline loops: CDR1 SGHNT, CDR2 YYREEE (reference sequence). The CDR3 spans 16 residues. The J segment lost 2 bases and the V segment lost 3 bases, leaving 11 bases of the junction unmatched. The chain's CDR3 is CASSSEDRQGAYEQYF. Here the CDR3 DNA reads TGTGCCAGCAGCTCGGAAGACCGACAGGGTGCCTACGAGCAGTACTTC.

This chain joins TRBV10-2 and TRBJ2-3; possibly TRBD2 for D (5 bases). V lost 4 bases and J lost 4, with 6 bases in between. This CDR3 is built from 12 residues. Per the germline V gene, CDR1 is WSHSY and CDR2 is SAAADI. The CDR3 region is CASSADSDTQYF. The CDR3 DNA follows: TGCGCCAGCAGTGCGGACTCAGATACGCAGTATTTT.

The chain links TRBV18 to TRBJ2-1; no clear D gene. CDR1 and CDR2 from the germline V gene are KGHSH and LQKENI. The CDR3 has 12 residues. Trimming cost V 5 bases and J 7 bases, with 9 bases left between them. In DNA form, the CDR3 reads TGTGCCAGCTCAATAGAGTGGAATGAGCAGTTCTTC. Protein: CASSIEWNEQFF. Together with reference TRBV18 and TRBJ2-1, the CDR3 gives the full variable domain: NAGVMQNPRHLVRRRGQEARLRCSPMKGHSHVYWYRQLPEEGLKFMVYLQKENIIDESGMPKERFSAEFPKEGPSILRIQQVVRGDSAAYFCASSIEWNEQFFGPGTRLTVL.

The gene calls are TRBV5-1 and TRBJ1-3; no definite D call. This CDR3 is 16 amino acids long. Trimming took off 1 base at V and 0 bases at J, with 11 bases between the two ends. Germline-derived CDR1 and CDR2 are SGHRS and YFSETQ. Here the CDR3 DNA reads TGCGCCAGCAGCTTGTTTGGCGGAAACTCTGGAAACACCATATATTTT. It codes for CASSLFGGNSGNTIYF.

CDR3 sequence reads: CASRPGRVGDTEAFF. The CDR3 DNA reads TGTGCCAGCCGCCCCGGAAGGGTAGGTGACACTGAAGCTTTCTTT. The rearrangement uses TRBV5-4 and TRBJ1-1; no clear D. Trimming took 7 bases from V and 3 from J, leaving 19 bases between them. The germline gives CDR1 SGHNT, CDR2 YYREEE (reference sequence). The CDR3 runs 15 residues.

The rearrangement joins TRBV10-3 to TRBJ1-5; 8 nucleotides agree with TRBD1. Germline V gives CDR1 ENHRY, CDR2 SYGVKD. This CDR3 comprises 15 residues. The J segment lost 3 bases and the V segment lost 3 bases, leaving 4 bases of the junction unmatched. The CDR3 here is CAISDLDRDNQPQHF. The CDR3 coding sequence is TGTGCCATCAGTGACTTGGACAGGGACAATCAGCCCCAGCATTTT.

The chain carries TRBV5-4 and TRBJ2-5; 8 positions match TRBD1. V lost 4 bases and J lost 7; bases outside the gene matches: 9. The CDR3 sequence is 14 residues long. Germline CDR1 and CDR2: SGHNT and YYREEE (reference sequence). Here the CDR3 reads CASSPGTGGVTQYF. As DNA, the CDR3 is TGTGCCAGCAGCCCGGGGACAGGTGGGGTGACCCAGTACTTC.

The chain joins TRBV9 to TRBJ2-1; D is possibly TRBD1 or TRBD2 (6 bases each). The V gene lost 1 base and the J gene lost 6 bases, with 14 bases spanning the gap. This CDR3 has 15 residues. CDR1 is SGDLS and CDR2 is YYNGEE in the germline V gene. The CDR3 DNA is TGTGCCAGCAGCGTAATGGGGGGCTCTCCCAATGAGCAGTTCTTC. It specifies CASSVMGGSPNEQFF.

V is TRBV6-1 and J is TRBJ2-1; 8 positions match TRBD2. This CDR3 is built from 12 residues. Trimming removed 1 base from V and 13 bases from J; junction bases left unmatched: 3. Germline V gene lookup returns CDR1 MNHNS and CDR2 SASEGT. The CDR3 protein is CASSEVGGGQFF. The CDR3 coding sequence is TGTGCCAGCAGTGAAGTCGGGGGGGGACAGTTCTTC.